These T cell receptor beta chains were read from a single sample in a study of post-analysis software for immune sequencing data. TCRdb itself ran the PCR reads through MiXCR, one entry per CDR3 protein. The data show about 680,000 distinct CDR3 sequences, with over 45% seen just once and around 10% held by the top ten. Sequencing was done on a sample of blood. All receptors come from a girl aged 2 to 10 with multiple sclerosis. Both conserved end residues are part of each CDR3. The order of the fields is D gene, J gene, V gene, clone size, CDR3 DNA, CDR3 protein. A D gene is named only where the DNA matches it firmly. Clone size is stated in some rows and not others, as once, few, many or a class when expanded.

D gene: .
J gene: TRBJ2-5
V gene: TRBV5-1
clone size: .
CDR3 DNA: TGCGCCAGCAGGGACAGCTCCAGGGAGACCCAGTACTTC
CDR3 protein: CASRDSSRETQYF

D gene: .
J gene: TRBJ2-7
V gene: TRBV27
clone size: .
CDR3 DNA: TGTGCCAGCAGTACTTACAGGTCCTACGAGCAGTACTTC
CDR3 protein: CASSTYRSYEQYF

D gene: TRBD2
J gene: TRBJ2-5
V gene: TRBV5-1
clone size: .
CDR3 DNA: TGCGCCAGCAGCTTAAGCGCTACGGCGGGAGGCCTGGAGACCCAGTACTTC
CDR3 protein: CASSLSATAGGLETQYF

D gene: .
J gene: TRBJ2-5
V gene: TRBV7-2
clone size: .
CDR3 DNA: TGTGCCAGCAGCTTAGGGGCGTGGGCCCAGTACTTC
CDR3 protein: CASSLGAWAQYF

D gene: .
J gene: TRBJ1-2
V gene: TRBV7-2
clone size: few
CDR3 DNA: TGTGCCAGCAGCTTCTCCGACTATGGCTACACCTTC
CDR3 protein: CASSFSDYGYTF

D gene: .
J gene: TRBJ2-1
V gene: TRBV3-1
clone size: once
CDR3 DNA: TGTGCCAGCAGCCCCCGCGGTCCGTCTTCCTACAATGAGCAGTTCTTC
CDR3 protein: CASSPRGPSSYNEQFF

D gene: .
J gene: TRBJ1-2
V gene: TRBV7-9
clone size: .
CDR3 DNA: TGTGCCAGCAGCGCCCGACAGAAATACACCTTC
CDR3 protein: CASSARQKYTF

D gene: .
J gene: TRBJ2-1
V gene: TRBV6-1
clone size: few
CDR3 DNA: TGTGCCAGCATGTTAGTGGGAGTAAGTTCGAATGAGCAGTTCTTC
CDR3 protein: CASMLVGVSSNEQFF

D gene: .
J gene: TRBJ2-5
V gene: TRBV3-1
clone size: .
CDR3 DNA: TGTGCCAGCAGCCACGTCCCCGGGGGCCAAGAGACCCAGTACTTC
CDR3 protein: CASSHVPGGQETQYF

D gene: .
J gene: TRBJ2-5
V gene: TRBV7-2
clone size: .
CDR3 DNA: TGTGCCAGCAGCTTAGCGGCAGCTGAAGAGACCCAGTACTTC
CDR3 protein: CASSLAAAEETQYF

D gene: TRBD1
J gene: TRBJ2-3
V gene: TRBV19
clone size: once
CDR3 DNA: TGTGCCACTTCGGGACAGGGCGACTATACAGATACGCAGTATTTT
CDR3 protein: CATSGQGDYTDTQYF

D gene: .
J gene: TRBJ2-1
V gene: TRBV2
clone size: few
CDR3 DNA: TGTGCCAGCAGTGTACTTAGAGGGAATGAGCAGTTCTTC
CDR3 protein: CASSVLRGNEQFF